These 16 T cell receptor beta chains originate from one sample sequenced in a study of blood T cell repertoires in COVID-19. Generated by immunoSEQ multiplex PCR, the TCRdb table keeps only in-frame clones and is missing some. This sample yields around 160,000 clones, of which more than 75% are seen a single time; about 2.5% belongs to the top ten. The sample consisted of peripheral blood. Source of these receptors: a man aged 18 to 29 with acute or convalescent COVID-19.

The rearrangement uses TRBV27 and TRBJ1-5, with 8 bases aligning to TRBD1. After removal of 0 bases from V and 12 bases from J, the junction contained 10 bases not matched to a gene. Germline-derived CDR1 and CDR2 are MNHEY and SMNVEV (reference sequence). The CDR3 length is 15 residues. The CDR3 DNA reads TGTGCCAGCAGTTTATCGGGGGATACAGGGGGGATCCAGCATTTT. It yields the protein CASSLSGDTGGIQHF.

The rearrangement joins TRBV6-5 to TRBJ1-4; TRBD1 aligns across 10 bases. CDR3 length equals 14 residues. Trimming at V came to 7 bases and at J to 11 bases, leaving 10 bases not matched to a gene. Germline CDR1 MNHEY, CDR2 SVGAGI. As DNA, the CDR3 is TGTGCCAGCACCACAAGGGACAGGGGTTGGAAACTGTTTTTT. This sequence encodes CASTTRDRGWKLFF.

The chain carries TRBV5-1 and TRBJ2-5, with 9 bases fitting TRBD1. V dropped 4 bases and J dropped 4; count of bases not matched to a gene: 8. Germline values: CDR1 SGHRS, CDR2 YFSETQ. The CDR3 runs to 15 residues. Here the CDR3 DNA reads TGCGCCAGCAGCCCCGGGACAGGGTTGGGAGAGACCCAGTACTTC. Protein sequence: CASSPGTGLGETQYF.

The chain couples TRBV12-5 to TRBJ1-1, with no clear D. Deletions cut 3 bases from V and 7 bases from J, with 9 bases between. This CDR3 contains 12 residues. The germline V gene encodes CDR1 LGHNT and CDR2 FRNRAP. As DNA, the CDR3 is TGTGCTAGTGGTTTTTCGGGTTATGAAGCTTTCTTT. Its protein is CASGFSGYEAFF.

This clone was counted between two and nine times. This chain connects TRBV5-1 to TRBJ2-7; possibly TRBD2 for D (6 bases). The CDR3 totals 19 residues. Deletions cut 1 base from V and 2 bases from J, with 25 bases between. Germline V gene lookup returns CDR1 SGHRS and CDR2 YFSETQ. The CDR3 DNA reads as TGCGCCAGCAGCTTGTCCTCCGGGGGTCGTAGAACGTTGGCCTACGAGCAGTACTTC. Protein product: CASSLSSGGRRTLAYEQYF.

The chain combines TRBV7-8 with TRBJ1-1; D is uncertain. The CDR3 length is 15 residues. CDR1 SGHVS and CDR2 FQNEAQ come from the germline V gene. V lost 2 bases and J 1 base, leaving 11 bases between the germline ends. The CDR3 is CASSLSIRGNTEAFF. The CDR3 DNA reads TGTGCCAGCAGCTTATCCATTCGGGGGAACACTGAAGCTTTCTTT.

A single count supports this clone. This chain connects TRBV15 to TRBJ1-3, with D hard to call. This CDR3 is built from 11 residues. Germline values: CDR1 LNHNV, CDR2 YYDKDF (reference sequence). V was shortened by 6 bases and J by 4 bases, with 4 bases between the two germline ends. The CDR3 spells CATRAGNTIYF. CDR3 nucleotide sequence: TGTGCCACCAGGGCCGGAAACACCATATATTTT.

The chain couples TRBV4-2 to TRBJ1-5, with D perhaps matching TRBD1 (5 bases). The ends were cut back, 0 bases at V and 5 bases at J, with 11 bases in the middle. The CDR3 totals 15 residues. CDR1 LGHNA and CDR2 YNFKEQ come from the germline V gene. The CDR3 here is CASSQDGRGDQPQHF. The CDR3 region has the DNA TGTGCCAGCAGCCAAGATGGAAGGGGCGATCAGCCCCAGCATTTT.

The J gene is TRBJ2-2, the V gene TRBV5-1; unclear D gene. The germline CDR1 and CDR2 sequences are SGHRS and YFSETQ. This CDR3 is built from 13 residues. V was trimmed by 1 base and J by 3 bases, leaving 4 bases between them. Here the CDR3 DNA reads TGCGCCAGCAGCTTGCAGTACACCGGGGAGCTGTTTTTT. It is translated as CASSLQYTGELFF.

This rearrangement joins TRBV2 to TRBJ1-5; D is unresolved. Germline assignment: CDR1 SNHLY and CDR2 FYNNEI. The CDR3 consists of 15 residues. The ends were cut back, 9 bases at V and 6 bases at J, with 21 bases in the middle. The chain's CDR3 is CASNSGTGRGQPQHF. Here the CDR3 DNA reads TGTGCCAGTAACAGCGGAACCGGACGTGGTCAGCCCCAGCATTTT.

This clone was counted only a few times. This sequence joins TRBV18 and TRBJ1-4; a possible D gene is TRBD1 (6 bases). The germline V gene encodes CDR1 KGHSH and CDR2 LQKENI. V lost 3 bases to trimming and J lost 3 bases, with 17 bases between them. The CDR3 extends over 17 amino acids. CDR3: CASSPQGPGQSNEKLFF. CDR3 in DNA: TGTGCCAGCTCACCTCAAGGCCCCGGACAGTCTAATGAAAAACTGTTTTTT.

The chain joins TRBV6-5 to TRBJ2-7; 7 bases are a match to TRBD1. The CDR3 loop spans 15 amino acids. Looked up from germline, CDR1 is MNHEY and CDR2 is SVGAGI. V lost 2 bases to trimming and J lost 2 bases; unmatched junction nucleotides: 6. The CDR3 region is CASSYGTEVPYEQYF. The CDR3 bases are TGTGCCAGCAGTTACGGGACAGAAGTTCCCTACGAGCAGTACTTC.

As for this clone: Other DNA variants within this sample encode the same CDR3. The rearrangement links TRBV19 to TRBJ1-5, with D possibly TRBD1 on 5 matching bases. V shed 1 base and J shed 6 bases, with 10 bases lying between them. In germline, CDR1 is LNHDA, CDR2 SQIVND (reference sequence). CDR3 length equals 14 residues. The CDR3 sequence: CASSIAPGGQPQHF. The CDR3 DNA sequence: TGTGCCAGTAGTATAGCCCCCGGGGGTCAGCCCCAGCATTTT. Using reference TRBV19 and TRBJ1-5 for the parts outside the CDR3, the full variable domain is DGGITQSPKYLFRKEGQNVTLSCEQNLNHDAMYWYRQDPGQGLRLIYYSQIVNDFQKGDIAEGYSVSREKKESFPLTVTSAQKNPTAFYLCASSIAPGGQPQHFGDGTRLSIL.

In its sample, this clone was seen a few times. This sample includes further DNA sequences coding for the same CDR3. The rearrangement joins TRBV9 to TRBJ1-1, with D unclear. Trimming shortened V by 0 bases and J by 3 bases, and 6 bases separated the two germline ends. Germline CDR1 reads SGDLS; CDR2 reads YYNGEE. This CDR3 has 13 amino acids. In nucleotides, the CDR3 is TGTGCCAGCAGCGTAGGCGGGGACACTGAAGCTTTCTTT. Translated, it gives CASSVGGDTEAFF.

The chain recombines TRBV4-1 with TRBJ1-6; D not resolved. Germline assignment: CDR1 MGHRA and CDR2 YSYEKL. The length of the CDR3 is 14 residues. Trimming removed 1 base at V and 7 bases at J, with 8 bases between. The CDR3 sequence: CASSQAEGNSPLHF. The CDR3 region has the DNA TGCGCCAGCAGCCAAGCTGAGGGAAATTCACCCCTCCACTTT.

This chain links TRBV4-2 with TRBJ2-5; TRBD2 aligns across 8 bases. The germline gives CDR1 LGHNA, CDR2 YNFKEQ. This CDR3 comprises 15 residues. Trimming took 0 bases from V and 5 from J; bases not matched to a gene: 5. CDR3 sequence (DNA): TGTGCCAGCAGCCAAGAAACTAGCGGAAGGGAGACCCAGTACTTC. Translating it yields CASSQETSGRETQYF.